Below, 11 T cell receptor beta chains from the same sample are listed, as sequenced in a study of blood T cells in healthy people across ages. A J-beta primer mix and a sample-barcoded 5' primer were used in a second PCR of about 7 to 12 cycles. TCRdb re-called the 5' RACE reads with MiXCR, one entry per CDR3 protein. The data hold 600,000 to 850,000 distinct CDR3 sequences, with around a quarter observed a single time. In addition, the sample was reused for a study of T cells of mothers and their children.

Sequencing was performed on blood. The receptors here all came from a boy under 18 in good health.

The V call is TRBV3-1, the J call TRBJ1-2, with unresolved D. V was cut by 1 base and J by 7 bases, with 10 bases left in between. This CDR3 region has 13 residues. The germline V gene has CDR1 LGHDT and CDR2 YNNKEL (reference sequence). CDR3 sequence: CASSQVRALGYTF. As DNA, the CDR3 is TGTGCCAGCAGCCAAGTGAGGGCTCTTGGCTACACCTTC.

This rearrangement joins TRBV6-1 to TRBJ2-5, with 9 bases identical to TRBD1. The assigned J gene may be wrong: the sequence end matches TRBJ2-7 better. Germline assignment: CDR1 MNHNS and CDR2 SASEGT. CDR3 size: 16 residues. CDR3 DNA sequence: TGTGCCAGCAGTCCCACCTCCGGGACAGGGATGATCGAGCAGTACTTC. Protein sequence: CASSPTSGTGMIEQYF.

J is TRBJ2-3 and V is TRBV24-1, with D hard to call. Between the trimmed V and J ends, which lost 7 bases and 5 bases, there was a span of 9 bases. The CDR3 has 12 amino acids. CDR1 is KGHDR and CDR2 is SFDVKD in the germline V gene. CDR3 sequence (DNA): TGTGCCACCAGGGCGGTGGGAGATACGCAGTATTTT. This sequence encodes CATRAVGDTQYF.

The V gene is TRBV9, the J gene TRBJ2-1; no firm D call. The CDR3 length is 16 residues. The ends were cut back, 0 bases at V and 3 bases at J, with 13 bases in the middle. Germline V CDR1 and CDR2: SGDLS, YYNGEE. The CDR3 loop is CASSVGASEFYNEQFF. The DNA of the CDR3 is TGTGCCAGCAGCGTAGGTGCGTCGGAATTCTACAATGAGCAGTTCTTC.

This clonotype appeared a single time. The gene calls are TRBV5-1 and TRBJ1-2, with 10 bases that match TRBD1. The CDR3 totals 13 residues. The germline CDR1 and CDR2 sequences are SGHRS and YFSETQ. The junction had 8 bases not matched to a gene; V was cut back by 4 bases and J by 11 bases. This CDR3 is CASSQGQGMVYTF. The DNA of the CDR3 is TGCGCCAGCAGCCAGGGACAGGGGATGGTATACACCTTC.

V is TRBV12-3 or TRBV12-4 and J is TRBJ1-5; TRBD1 might be the D (5 bases). Trimming removed 10 bases at V and 5 bases at J, with 15 bases between. The CDR3 is 13 amino acids. DNA for the CDR3: TGTGCCACTTCCGGGGACCTAGATCAGCCCCAGCATTTT. Amino acids: CATSGDLDQPQHF.

There are a few counts of this clonotype. The genes are TRBV6-2 or TRBV6-3 and TRBJ2-5; 12 bases match TRBD2. The CDR3 contains 16 residues. J gave up 4 bases and V 6 bases, and 9 bases lay outside the gene matches. Germline CDR1 reads MNHEY; CDR2 reads SVGEGT. The chain's CDR3 is CASSLGTSGLRETQYF. DNA for the CDR3: TGTGCCAGCAGCCTCGGGACTAGCGGGCTCCGAGAGACCCAGTACTTC.

The chain links TRBV14 to TRBJ1-2; a possible D gene is TRBD1 (6 bases). Trimming stripped 4 bases from V and 2 bases from J, with 29 bases between. The CDR3 has 20 residues. CDR1 is SGHDN and CDR2 is FVKESK in the germline V gene. CDR3 amino acids: CASSRGKARGGPAANYGYTF. CDR3 in DNA: TGTGCCAGCAGCCGAGGAAAGGCTCGGGGGGGCCCGGCGGCCAACTATGGCTACACCTTC.

This chain uses TRBV5-1 with TRBJ1-6; weak D call: TRBD1 (6 bases). Germline CDR1 and CDR2: SGHRS and YFSETQ. The CDR3 has 15 residues. V was trimmed by 1 base and J by 7 bases, leaving 12 bases between them. The CDR3 DNA reads TGCGCCAGCAGCTTGACAGGAAGGGGGAATTCACCCCTCCACTTT. It is translated as CASSLTGRGNSPLHF.

The V gene is TRBV19, the J gene TRBJ2-5, with TRBD2 as a possible D gene (7 bases). The CDR3 totals 15 residues. Germline V gives CDR1 LNHDA, CDR2 SQIVND (reference sequence). With 5 bases removed from V and 4 bases from J, the gap between germline ends came to 17 bases. The DNA of the CDR3 is TGTGCCAGTAGTGCGACTACAGGGAGGGGAGAGACCCAGTACTTC. Translation gives CASSATTGRGETQYF. Looking up the rest from reference TRBV19 and TRBJ2-5 gives the full variable domain: DGGITQSPKYLFRKEGQNVTLSCEQNLNHDAMYWYRQDPGQGLRLIYYSQIVNDFQKGDIAEGYSVSREKKESFPLTVTSAQKNPTAFYLCASSATTGRGETQYFGPGTRLLVL.

This clonotype has only a few counts. V gene TRBV5-1 combines with J gene TRBJ2-1, with TRBD2 matching over 7 bases. Near its end, the DNA agrees better with TRBJ2-7, so the J call may be wrong. This CDR3 comprises 16 residues. Germline V gives CDR1 SGHRS, CDR2 YFSETQ. This chain's CDR3 is CASSFVRAGYSYEQYF. The CDR3 DNA sequence: TGCGCCAGCAGCTTTGTTCGAGCGGGATACTCCTACGAGCAGTACTTC.